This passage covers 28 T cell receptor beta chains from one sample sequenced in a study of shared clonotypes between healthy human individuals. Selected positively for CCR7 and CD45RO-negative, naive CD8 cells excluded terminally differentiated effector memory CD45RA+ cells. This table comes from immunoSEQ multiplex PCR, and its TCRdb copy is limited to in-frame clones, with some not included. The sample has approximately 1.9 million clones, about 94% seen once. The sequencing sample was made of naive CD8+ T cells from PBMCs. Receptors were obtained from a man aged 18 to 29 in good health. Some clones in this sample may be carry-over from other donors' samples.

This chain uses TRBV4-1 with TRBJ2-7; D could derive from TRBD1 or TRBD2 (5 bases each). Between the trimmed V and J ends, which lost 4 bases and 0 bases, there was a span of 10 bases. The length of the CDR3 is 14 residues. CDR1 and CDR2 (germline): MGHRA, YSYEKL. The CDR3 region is CASSLQRGSYEQYF. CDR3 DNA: TGCGCCAGCAGCCTTCAGAGGGGCTCCTACGAGCAGTACTTC.

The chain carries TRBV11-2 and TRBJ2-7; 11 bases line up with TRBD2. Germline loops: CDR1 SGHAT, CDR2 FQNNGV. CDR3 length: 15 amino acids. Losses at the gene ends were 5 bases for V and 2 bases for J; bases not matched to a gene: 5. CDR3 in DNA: TGTGCCAGCAGCCACGTAGCGGGAGGGACCTACGAGCAGTACTTC. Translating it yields CASSHVAGGTYEQYF.

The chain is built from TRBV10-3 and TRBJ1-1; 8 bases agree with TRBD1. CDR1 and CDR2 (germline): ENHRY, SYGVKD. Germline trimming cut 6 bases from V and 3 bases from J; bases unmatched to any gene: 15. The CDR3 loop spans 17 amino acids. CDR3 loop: CAISPPLAGGNHTEAFF. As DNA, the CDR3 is TGTGCCATCAGCCCCCCCCTGGCAGGGGGCAATCACACTGAAGCTTTCTTT.

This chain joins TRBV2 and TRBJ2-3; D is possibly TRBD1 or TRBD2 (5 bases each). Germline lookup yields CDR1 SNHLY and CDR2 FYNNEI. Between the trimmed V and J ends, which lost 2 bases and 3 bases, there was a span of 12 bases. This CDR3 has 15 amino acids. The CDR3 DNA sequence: TGTGCCAGCAGTGAATTAAGGGGACCGACAGATACGCAGTATTTT. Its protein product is CASSELRGPTDTQYF. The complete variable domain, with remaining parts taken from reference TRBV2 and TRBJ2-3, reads EPEVTQTPSHQVTQMGQEVILRCVPISNHLYFYWYRQILGQKVEFLVSFYNNEISEKSEIFDDQFSVERPDGSNFTLKIRSTKLEDSAMYFCASSELRGPTDTQYFGPGTRLTVL.

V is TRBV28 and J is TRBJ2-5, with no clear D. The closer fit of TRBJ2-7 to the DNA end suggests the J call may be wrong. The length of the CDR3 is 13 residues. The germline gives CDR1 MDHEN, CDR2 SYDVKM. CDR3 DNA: TGTGCCAGCACGGCGATAGGCCCTCCCGAGCAGTACTTC. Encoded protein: CASTAIGPPEQYF.

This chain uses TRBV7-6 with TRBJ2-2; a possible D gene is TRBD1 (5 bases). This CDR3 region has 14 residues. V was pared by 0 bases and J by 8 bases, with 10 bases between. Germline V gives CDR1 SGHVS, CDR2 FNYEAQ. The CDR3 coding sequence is TGTGCCAGCAGCTTAGCGTTTGGGGCAGGGGAGCTGTTTTTT. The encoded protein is CASSLAFGAGELFF.

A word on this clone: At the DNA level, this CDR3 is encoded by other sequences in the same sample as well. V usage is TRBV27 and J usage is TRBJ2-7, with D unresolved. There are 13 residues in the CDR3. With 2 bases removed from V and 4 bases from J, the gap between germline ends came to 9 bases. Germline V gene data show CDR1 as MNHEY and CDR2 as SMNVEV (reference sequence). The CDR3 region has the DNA TGTGCCAGCAGTTTAGGTCCGAGTTACGAGCAGTACTTC. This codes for CASSLGPSYEQYF.

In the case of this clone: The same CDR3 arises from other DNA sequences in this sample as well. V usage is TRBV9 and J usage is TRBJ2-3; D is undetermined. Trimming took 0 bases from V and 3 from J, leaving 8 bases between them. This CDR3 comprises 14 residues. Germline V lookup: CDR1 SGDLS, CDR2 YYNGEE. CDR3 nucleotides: TGTGCCAGCAGCGTAGCTATAGGGACAGATACGCAGTATTTT. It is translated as CASSVAIGTDTQYF.

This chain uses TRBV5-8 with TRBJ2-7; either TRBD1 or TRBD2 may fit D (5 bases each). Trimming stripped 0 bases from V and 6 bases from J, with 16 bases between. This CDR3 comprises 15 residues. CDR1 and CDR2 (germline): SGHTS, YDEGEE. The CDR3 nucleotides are TGTGCCAGCAGCTTGGTAGCGACAGCCGGCCCCGAGCAGTACTTC. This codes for CASSLVATAGPEQYF.

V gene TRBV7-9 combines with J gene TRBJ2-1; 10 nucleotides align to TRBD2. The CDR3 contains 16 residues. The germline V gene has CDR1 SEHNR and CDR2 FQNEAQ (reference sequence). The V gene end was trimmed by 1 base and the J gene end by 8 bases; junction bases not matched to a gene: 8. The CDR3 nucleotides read TGTGCCAGCAGCTTAGTAGCGGGAGGCCCCCCGGATGAGCAGTTCTTC. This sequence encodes CASSLVAGGPPDEQFF.

The CDR3 sequence is CASTGGLNYEQYF. The CDR3, as DNA: TGTGCCAGTACAGGGGGCTTGAACTACGAGCAGTACTTC. The chain employs TRBV19 and TRBJ2-7, with 8 positions matching TRBD1. After removal of 7 bases from V and 3 bases from J, the junction contained 5 bases not matched to a gene. The CDR3 contains 13 residues. From germline, CDR1 is LNHDA and CDR2 SQIVND (reference sequence).

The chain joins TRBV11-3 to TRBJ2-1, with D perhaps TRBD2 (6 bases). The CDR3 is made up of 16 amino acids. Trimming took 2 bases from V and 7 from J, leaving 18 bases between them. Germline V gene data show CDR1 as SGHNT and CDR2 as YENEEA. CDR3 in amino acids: CASSLRVAGGKNEQFF. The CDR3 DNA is TGTGCCAGCAGCTTAAGAGTCGCGGGCGGGAAAAATGAGCAGTTCTTC.

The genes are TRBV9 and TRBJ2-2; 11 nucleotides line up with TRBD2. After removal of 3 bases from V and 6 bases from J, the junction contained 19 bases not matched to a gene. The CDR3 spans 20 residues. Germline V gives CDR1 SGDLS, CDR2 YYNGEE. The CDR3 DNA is TGTGCCAGCAGCGAGGCCCCCGGGGCTCTAGCGGGAGGTGTGTCCGGGGAGCTGTTTTTT. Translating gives CASSEAPGALAGGVSGELFF. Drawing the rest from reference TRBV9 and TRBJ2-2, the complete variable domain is DSGVTQTPKHLITATGQRVTLRCSPRSGDLSVYWYQQSLDQGLQFLIQYYNGEERAKGNILERFSAQQFPDLHSELNLSSLELGDSALYFCASSEAPGALAGGVSGELFFGEGSRLTVL.

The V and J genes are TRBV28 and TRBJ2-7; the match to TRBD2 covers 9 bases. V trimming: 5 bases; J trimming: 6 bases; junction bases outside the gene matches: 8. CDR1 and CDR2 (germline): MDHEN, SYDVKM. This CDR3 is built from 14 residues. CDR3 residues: CASSTVAGVGEQYF. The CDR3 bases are TGTGCCAGCAGTACCGTAGCGGGAGTGGGCGAGCAGTACTTC.

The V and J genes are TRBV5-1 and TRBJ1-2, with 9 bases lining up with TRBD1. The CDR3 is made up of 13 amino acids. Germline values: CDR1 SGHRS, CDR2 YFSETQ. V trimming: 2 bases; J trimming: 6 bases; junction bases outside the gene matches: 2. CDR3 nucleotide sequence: TGCGCCAGCAGCTTCCGACAGGGGGATGGCTACACCTTC. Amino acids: CASSFRQGDGYTF.

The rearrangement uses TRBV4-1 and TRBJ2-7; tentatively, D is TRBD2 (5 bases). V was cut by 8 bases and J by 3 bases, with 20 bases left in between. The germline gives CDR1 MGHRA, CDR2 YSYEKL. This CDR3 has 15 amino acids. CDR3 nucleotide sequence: TGCGCCAGCTCGTTTCTACCCCAGGAGGACTACGAGCAGTACTTC. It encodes CASSFLPQEDYEQYF.

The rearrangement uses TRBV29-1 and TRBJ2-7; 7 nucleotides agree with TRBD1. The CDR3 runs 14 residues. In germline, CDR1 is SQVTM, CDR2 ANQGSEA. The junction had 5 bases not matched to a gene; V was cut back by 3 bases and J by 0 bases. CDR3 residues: CSVEMTGSSYEQYF. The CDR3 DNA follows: TGCAGCGTTGAGATGACAGGGTCCTCCTACGAGCAGTACTTC.

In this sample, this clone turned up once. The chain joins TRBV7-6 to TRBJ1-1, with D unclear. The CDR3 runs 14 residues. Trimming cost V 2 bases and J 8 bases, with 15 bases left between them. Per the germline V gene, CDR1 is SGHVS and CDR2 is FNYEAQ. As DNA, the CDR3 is TGTGCCAGCAGCTTATGGCAGGAACAAGGCGAAGCTTTCTTT. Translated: CASSLWQEQGEAFF.

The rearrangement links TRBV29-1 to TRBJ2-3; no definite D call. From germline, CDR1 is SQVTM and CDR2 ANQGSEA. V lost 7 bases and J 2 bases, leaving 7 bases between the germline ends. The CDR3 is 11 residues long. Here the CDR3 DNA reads TGCAGCGCACGGACCACAGATACGCAGTATTTT. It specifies CSARTTDTQYF.

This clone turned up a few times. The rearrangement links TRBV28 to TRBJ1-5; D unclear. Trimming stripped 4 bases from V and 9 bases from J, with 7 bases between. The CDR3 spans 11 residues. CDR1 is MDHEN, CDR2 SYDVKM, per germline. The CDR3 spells CASSSPSPQHF. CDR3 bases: TGTGCCAGCAGTTCCCCATCGCCCCAGCATTTT.

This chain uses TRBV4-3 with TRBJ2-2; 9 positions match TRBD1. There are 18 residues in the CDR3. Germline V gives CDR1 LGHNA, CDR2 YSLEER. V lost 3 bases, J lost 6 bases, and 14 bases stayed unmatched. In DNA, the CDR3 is TGCGCCAGCAGCCACGGGACAGGGCTGGGGATCGTAGCCGGGGAGCTGTTTTTT. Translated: CASSHGTGLGIVAGELFF.

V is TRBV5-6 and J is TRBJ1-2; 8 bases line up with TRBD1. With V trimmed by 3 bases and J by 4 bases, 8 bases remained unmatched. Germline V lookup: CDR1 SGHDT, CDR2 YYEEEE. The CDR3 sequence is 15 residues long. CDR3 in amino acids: CASSSMTGVGYGYTF. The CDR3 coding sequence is TGTGCCAGCAGCTCTATGACAGGGGTCGGCTATGGCTACACCTTC.

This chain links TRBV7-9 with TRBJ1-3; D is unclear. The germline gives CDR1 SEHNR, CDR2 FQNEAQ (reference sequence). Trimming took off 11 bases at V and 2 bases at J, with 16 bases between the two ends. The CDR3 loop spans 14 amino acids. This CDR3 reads CAPRDWKAGNTIYF. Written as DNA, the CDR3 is TGTGCCCCTAGGGATTGGAAAGCTGGAAACACCATATATTTT.

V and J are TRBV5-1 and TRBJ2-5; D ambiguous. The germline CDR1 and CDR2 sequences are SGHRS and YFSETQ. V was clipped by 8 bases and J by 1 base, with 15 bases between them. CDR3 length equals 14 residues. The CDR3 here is CASIGGLGQETQYF. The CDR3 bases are TGCGCCAGTATAGGCGGTCTGGGCCAAGAGACCCAGTACTTC.

CDR3 in DNA: TGTGCCAGCAGCTTAGACCCAGGGGATGGCTACACCTTC. Its translation is CASSLDPGDGYTF. V is TRBV7-2 and J is TRBJ1-2; D is perhaps TRBD1 (6 bases). The germline V and J ends were trimmed by 1 base and 6 bases, with 9 bases remaining between them. Germline V CDR1 and CDR2: SGHTA, FQGNSA. The CDR3 runs to 13 residues.

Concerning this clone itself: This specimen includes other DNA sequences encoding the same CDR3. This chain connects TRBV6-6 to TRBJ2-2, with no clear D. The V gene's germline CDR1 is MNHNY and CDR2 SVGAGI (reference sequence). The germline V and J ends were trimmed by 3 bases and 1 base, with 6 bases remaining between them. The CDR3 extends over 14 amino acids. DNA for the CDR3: TGTGCCAGCAGTTATGGAGAGAACACCGGGGAGCTGTTTTTT. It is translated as CASSYGENTGELFF.

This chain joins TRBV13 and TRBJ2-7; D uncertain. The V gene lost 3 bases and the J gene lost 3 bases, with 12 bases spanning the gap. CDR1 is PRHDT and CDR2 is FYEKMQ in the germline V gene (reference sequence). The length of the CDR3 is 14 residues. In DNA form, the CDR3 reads TGTGCCAGCAGCTTCTCGCCAAAGAGCTACGAGCAGTACTTC. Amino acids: CASSFSPKSYEQYF. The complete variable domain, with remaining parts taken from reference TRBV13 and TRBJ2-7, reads AAGVIQSPRHLIKEKRETATLKCYPIPRHDTVYWYQQGPGQDPQFLISFYEKMQSDKGSIPDRFSAQQFSDYHSELNMSSLELGDSALYFCASSFSPKSYEQYFGPGTRLTVT.

The DNA for the CDR3 is TGTGCCAGTAGTATAACCCCCGTCGCTAGCGGGAGTCAGAATGAGCAGTTCTTC. Its protein is CASSITPVASGSQNEQFF. The chain has TRBV19 and TRBJ2-1, with 10 bases matching TRBD2. The ends lost 2 bases at V and 7 bases at J; junction bases unmatched: 14. CDR1 and CDR2 (germline): LNHDA, SQIVND (reference sequence). The CDR3 consists of 18 residues.